These 10 T cell receptor beta chains share one sample of origin, sequenced in a study of human T cells and chemical hapten exposure. Whole blood, unfractionated, served as the material for total RNA extraction. Individual cDNA molecules in this library carried unique molecular identifiers. TCRdb called the reads again in MiXCR, with one record for every CDR3 protein. The sample includes around 120,000 distinct CDR3 sequences, more than 8.5% of them seen just once. Sequences were obtained from whole blood. The receptors were sampled from a human donor in good health. Some clones in this sample may be carry-over from other donors' samples.

This clonotype occurred many times. The chain has TRBV6-5 and TRBJ1-1; D is undetermined. This CDR3 spans 15 amino acids. V was pared by 0 bases and J by 4 bases, with 12 bases between. The germline gives CDR1 MNHEY, CDR2 SVGAGI. CDR3 region: CASSYSMALATEAFF. As DNA, the CDR3 is TGTGCCAGCAGTTACTCGATGGCCCTGGCCACTGAAGCTTTCTTT.

This clonotype was counted many times. The chain couples TRBV7-2 to TRBJ1-2, with 7 nucleotides matching TRBD1. The CDR3 totals 17 residues. With V trimmed by 3 bases and J by 0 bases, 10 bases remained unmatched. Germline assignment: CDR1 SGHTA and CDR2 FQGNSA. CDR3 in amino acids: CASSFRQGVRANYGYTF. The CDR3 nucleotides are TGTGCCAGCAGCTTCCGACAGGGCGTTAGAGCTAACTATGGCTACACCTTC.

The table lists this clonotype with many counts. The V gene is TRBV29-1, the J gene TRBJ2-7; 8 bases are a match to TRBD2. J was trimmed by 2 bases and V by 3 bases; bases with no gene match: 3. The CDR3 spans 13 residues. Germline CDR1 reads SQVTM; CDR2 reads ANQGSEA. The CDR3 protein is CSVERGEPYEQYF. The CDR3 nucleotides are TGCAGCGTTGAGCGGGGGGAGCCCTACGAGCAGTACTTC.

This clonotype came up a few times. J is TRBJ2-7 and V is TRBV10-1, with 10 bases identical to TRBD2. Germline CDR1 WNHNN, CDR2 SYGVQD (reference sequence). J lost 4 bases, V lost 4 bases, and 4 bases had no gene match. The CDR3 consists of 14 residues. The CDR3 nucleotides are TGCGCCAGCAGTGTTGGGACTAGCGAGTACGAGCAGTACTTC. It encodes CASSVGTSEYEQYF.

In this sample, this clonotype turned up many times. The genes are TRBV7-9 and TRBJ1-1, with D possibly being TRBD1 (6 bases). The CDR3 runs 13 residues. CDR1 is SEHNR and CDR2 is FQNEAQ in the germline V gene (reference sequence). Trimming left V 5 bases short and J 3 bases short, with 10 bases between. The CDR3 nucleotides are TGTGCCAGCAGCACAAGGGGGGACACTGAAGCTTTCTTT. As protein: CASSTRGDTEAFF.

This clonotype was seen many times. This chain links TRBV7-2 with TRBJ2-1, with 8 bases identical to TRBD2. This CDR3 spans 15 amino acids. Germline CDR1 is SGHTA and CDR2 is FQGNSA. The J segment lost 1 base and the V segment lost 5 bases, leaving 4 bases of the junction unmatched. For the CDR3, the DNA is TGTGCCAGCAGCCCCGGGGGGGCGTCCTACAATGAGCAGTTCTTC. Protein product: CASSPGGASYNEQFF. The full variable domain, with the rest looked up from reference TRBV7-2 and TRBJ2-1, is GAGVSQSPSNKVTEKGKDVELRCDPISGHTALYWYRQSLGQGLEFLIYFQGNSAPDKSGLPSDRFSAERTGGSVSTLTIQRTQQEDSAVYLCASSPGGASYNEQFFGPGTRLTVL.

In its sample, this clonotype was seen a few times. The chain combines TRBV27 with TRBJ2-2; 9 bases fit TRBD2. Looked up from germline, CDR1 is MNHEY and CDR2 is SMNVEV (reference sequence). V shed 6 bases and J 0 bases; nucleotides not matched to a gene: 8. The CDR3 has 17 amino acids. The CDR3 nucleotides read TGTGCCAGCAGCCCCTTGAGCGGGGGGCCGAACACCGGGGAGCTGTTTTTT. Its protein is CASSPLSGGPNTGELFF.

The chain uses TRBV18 and TRBJ2-7; D not resolved. Germline V gene data show CDR1 as KGHSH and CDR2 as LQKENI. V lost 3 bases and J lost 2, with 11 bases in between. There are 14 residues in the CDR3. The CDR3 sequence is CASSPPENPYEQYF. CDR3 bases: TGTGCCAGCTCACCTCCCGAGAACCCCTACGAGCAGTACTTC.

The CDR3 region is CASSLNRASDGYTF. In DNA form, the CDR3 reads TGTGCCAGCAGCTTAAACCGGGCTTCGGATGGCTACACCTTC. This chain uses TRBV11-2 with TRBJ1-2; D is undetermined. Trimming took 2 bases from V and 6 from J, leaving 13 bases between them. Germline assignment: CDR1 SGHAT and CDR2 FQNNGV. The CDR3 runs to 14 residues.

The chain combines TRBV6-2 or TRBV6-3 with TRBJ2-7; TRBD1 aligns across 9 bases. V lost 0 bases and J lost 4; bases outside the gene matches: 7. From germline, CDR1 is MNHEY and CDR2 SVGEGT. The CDR3 runs 16 residues. The CDR3 DNA follows: TGTGCCAGCAGTTACTCCCCGGGACAGGGAGAGTACGAGCAGTACTTC. Protein sequence: CASSYSPGQGEYEQYF.